This TCR beta chain came from a study of blood T cells in healthy people across ages. Sample-barcoded 5' priming and a J-beta primer mix drove a second PCR of 7 to 11 cycles. TCRdb processed the 5' RACE reads anew with MiXCR; each CDR3 protein has one entry. The repertoire holds 600,000 to 850,000 distinct CDR3 sequences, with about 25% as singletons. The CDR3 sequence is 15 residues long. V was clipped by 4 bases and J by 13 bases; unmatched bases: 15. Germline CDR1 reads LGHDT; CDR2 reads YNNKEL (reference sequence). Another study also made use of these data, one on T cells of mothers and their children. From that second work: Nine systemically healthy Caucasian donors: three mothers, six children. Second-round PCR products received sample barcodes and 2-4 random nucleotides from the M1S primer.

The material sequenced was blood. V usage is TRBV3-1 and J usage is TRBJ2-5; TRBD2 agrees at 10 bases. The source is a boy younger than 18 in good health. The CDR3 reads CASSRDWTSGYERYF. The CDR3 DNA follows: TGTGCCAGCAGCCGAGATTGGACTAGCGGCTACGAGCGGTACTTC.